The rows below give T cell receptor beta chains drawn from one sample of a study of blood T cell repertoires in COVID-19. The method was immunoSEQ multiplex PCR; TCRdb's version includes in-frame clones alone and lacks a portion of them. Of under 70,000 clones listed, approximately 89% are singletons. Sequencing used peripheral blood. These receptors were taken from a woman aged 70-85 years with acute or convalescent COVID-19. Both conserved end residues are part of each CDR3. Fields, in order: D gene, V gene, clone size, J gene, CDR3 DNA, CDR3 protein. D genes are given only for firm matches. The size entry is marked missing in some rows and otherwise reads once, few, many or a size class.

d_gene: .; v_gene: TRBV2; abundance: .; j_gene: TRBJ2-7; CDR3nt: TGTGCCAGTCGGCCCGACCCAGGGCACTCCTACGAGCAGTACTTC; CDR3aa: CASRPDPGHSYEQYF
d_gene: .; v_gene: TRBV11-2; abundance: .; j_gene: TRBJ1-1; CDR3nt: TGTGCCAGCAGCTTAACCCCGGGAGGGAACACTGAAGCTTTCTTT; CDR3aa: CASSLTPGGNTEAFF
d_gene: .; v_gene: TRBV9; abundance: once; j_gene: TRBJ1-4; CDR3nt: TGTGCCAGCAGCGTAGGCGGGATCGGGGAAAAACTGTTTTTT; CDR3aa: CASSVGGIGEKLFF
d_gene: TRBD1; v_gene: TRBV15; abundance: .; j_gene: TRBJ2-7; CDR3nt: TGTGCCACCAGCAGATCTATTCGGACAGGCGGCTACGAGCAGTACTTC; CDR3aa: CATSRSIRTGGYEQYF
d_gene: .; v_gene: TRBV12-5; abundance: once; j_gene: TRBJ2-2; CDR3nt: TGTGCTAGTGGTTTGTCTGGGGGGACCGGGGAGCTGTTTTTT; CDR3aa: CASGLSGGTGELFF
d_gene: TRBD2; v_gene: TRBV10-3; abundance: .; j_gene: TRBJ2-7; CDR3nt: TGTGCCATCAGTGGGGGGAGGGGTAACTACGAGCAGTACTTC; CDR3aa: CAISGGRGNYEQYF
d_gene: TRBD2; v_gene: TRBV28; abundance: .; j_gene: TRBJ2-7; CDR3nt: TGTGCCAGCAGGGCAGTTTCGGGGAAGGGAGGGTTAAACGAGCAGTACTTC; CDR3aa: CASRAVSGKGGLNEQYF
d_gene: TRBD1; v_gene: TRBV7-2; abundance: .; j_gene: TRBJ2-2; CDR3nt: TGTGCCAGCAGCGGACAGGGGGCATACGGGGAGCTGTTTTTT; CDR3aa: CASSGQGAYGELFF
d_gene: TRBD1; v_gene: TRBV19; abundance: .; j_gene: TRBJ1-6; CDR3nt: TGTGCCAGTACCGCCCGGGACAGCAGCAATTCACCCCTCCACTTT; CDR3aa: CASTARDSSNSPLHF
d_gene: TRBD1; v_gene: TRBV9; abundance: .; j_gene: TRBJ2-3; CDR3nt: TGTGCCAGCACCCGACAGGGACGTTCCGCAGATACGCAGTATTTT; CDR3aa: CASTRQGRSADTQYF
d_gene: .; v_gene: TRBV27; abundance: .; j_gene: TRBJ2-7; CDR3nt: TGTGCCAGCAGTTTAGGGGCGGGGTCTGAGCAGTACTTC; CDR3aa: CASSLGAGSEQYF
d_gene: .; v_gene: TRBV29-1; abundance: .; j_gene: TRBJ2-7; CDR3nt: TGCAGCGTTCGGGACTCCGGTCCCGTCTACGAGCAGTACTTC; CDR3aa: CSVRDSGPVYEQYF
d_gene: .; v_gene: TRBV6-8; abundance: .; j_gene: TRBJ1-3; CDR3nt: TGTGCCAGCAGTCCCTTGAGGAGAAGAACAGGAAACACCATATATTTT; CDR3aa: CASSPLRRRTGNTIYF
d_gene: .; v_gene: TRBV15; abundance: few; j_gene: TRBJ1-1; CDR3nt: TGTGCCACCAGCGGAGGAATAAACAGGGCAACTGAAGCTTTCTTT; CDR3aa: CATSGGINRATEAFF
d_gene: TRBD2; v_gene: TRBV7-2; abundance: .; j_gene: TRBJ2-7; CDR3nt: TGTGCCAGCAGCTTGGAGCCAGCGGGATATTACGAGCAGTACTTC; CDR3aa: CASSLEPAGYYEQYF
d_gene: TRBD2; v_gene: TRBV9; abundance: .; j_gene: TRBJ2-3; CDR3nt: TGTGCCAGCAGCGTAGAAGCGGGGGGCACAGATACGCAGTATTTT; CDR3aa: CASSVEAGGTDTQYF
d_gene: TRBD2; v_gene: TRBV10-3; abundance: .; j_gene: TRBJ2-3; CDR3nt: TGTGCCATCAGCGCGGGACTAGCGGGGGCCGATACGCAGTATTTT; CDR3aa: CAISAGLAGADTQYF
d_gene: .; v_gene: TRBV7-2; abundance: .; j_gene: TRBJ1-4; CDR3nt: TGTGCCAGCAGCTTAGGTTGGGATGGGGCAAAACTGTTTTTT; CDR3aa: CASSLGWDGAKLFF
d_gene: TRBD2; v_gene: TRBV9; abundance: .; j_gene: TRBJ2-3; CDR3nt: TGTGCCAGCAGCTCCATAGCGGGGGGGCGCTCAGATACGCAGTATTTT; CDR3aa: CASSSIAGGRSDTQYF
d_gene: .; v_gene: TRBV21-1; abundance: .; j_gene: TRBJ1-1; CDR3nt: TGTGTGTCAGGGCAGGGGAACACTGAAGCTTTCTTT; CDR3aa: CVSGQGNTEAFF
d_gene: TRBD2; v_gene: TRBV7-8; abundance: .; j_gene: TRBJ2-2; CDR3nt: TGTGCCAGCAGCGTGGACCCATCGGGACTAGCCGGGGAGCTGTTTTTT; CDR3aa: CASSVDPSGLAGELFF
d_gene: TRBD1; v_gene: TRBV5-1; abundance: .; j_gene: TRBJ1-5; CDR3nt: TGCGCCAGCAGCCCGGGGACAGGGACAAATCAGCCCCAGCATTTT; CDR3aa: CASSPGTGTNQPQHF
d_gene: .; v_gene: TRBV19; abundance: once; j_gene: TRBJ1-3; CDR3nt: TGTGCCAGTAGTCTCTATCACGGAAACACCATATATTTT; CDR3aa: CASSLYHGNTIYF
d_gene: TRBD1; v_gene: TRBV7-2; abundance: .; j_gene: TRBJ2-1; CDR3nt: TGTGCCAGCAGTGCCCGCCCGGGACAGCCTGACAATGAGCAGTTCTTC; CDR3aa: CASSARPGQPDNEQFF
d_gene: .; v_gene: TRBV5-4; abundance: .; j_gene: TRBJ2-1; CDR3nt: TGTGCCAGCAGCTTACTTTATGAGGGGGTCAATGAGCAGTTCTTC; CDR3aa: CASSLLYEGVNEQFF
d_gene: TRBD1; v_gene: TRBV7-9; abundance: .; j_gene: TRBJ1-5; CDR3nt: TGTGCCAGCAGCGCGGACAGGGGGGATCAGCCCCAGCATTTT; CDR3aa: CASSADRGDQPQHF
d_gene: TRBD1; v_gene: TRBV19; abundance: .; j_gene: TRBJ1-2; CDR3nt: TGTGCCAGTAGTATTCCCATACTCCGGGACAGCTTGAAATATGGCTACACCTTC; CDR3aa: CASSIPILRDSLKYGYTF
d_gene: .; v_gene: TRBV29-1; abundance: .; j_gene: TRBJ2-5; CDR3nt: TGCAGCACAAAAGGCGGACAAGAGACCCAGTACTTC; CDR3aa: CSTKGGQETQYF
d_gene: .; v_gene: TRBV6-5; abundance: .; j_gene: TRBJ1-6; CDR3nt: TGTGCCAGCAGCAACTTCAATTCACCCCTCCACTTT; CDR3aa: CASSNFNSPLHF
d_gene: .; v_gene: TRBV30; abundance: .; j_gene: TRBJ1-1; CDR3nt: TGTGCCTGGAGACAAGGGGGTGAAGCTTTCTTT; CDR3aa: CAWRQGGEAFF
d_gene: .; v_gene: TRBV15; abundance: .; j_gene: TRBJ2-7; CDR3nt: TGTGCCACCAGCAGAGATAGACAATACGAGCAGTACTTC; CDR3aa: CATSRDRQYEQYF
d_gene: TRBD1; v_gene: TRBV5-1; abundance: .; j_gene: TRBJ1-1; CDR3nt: TGCGCCAGCAGCGATGCCGGGACCTCCTGGGACAGGGGCACTGAAGCTTTCTTT; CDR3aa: CASSDAGTSWDRGTEAFF
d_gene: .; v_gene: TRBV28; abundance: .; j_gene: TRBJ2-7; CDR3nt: TGTGCCAGCGCCCAGGGGACAAGAACCTACGAGCAGTACTTC; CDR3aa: CASAQGTRTYEQYF
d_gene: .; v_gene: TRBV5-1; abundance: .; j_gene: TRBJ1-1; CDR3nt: TGCGCCAGCAGCTTATCGTCGGTCGGCACTGAAGCTTTCTTT; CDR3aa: CASSLSSVGTEAFF
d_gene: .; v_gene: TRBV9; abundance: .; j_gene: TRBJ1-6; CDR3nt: TGTGCCAGCAGCGCAGGGCGAGCCGAACCCCTCCACTTT; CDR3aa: CASSAGRAEPLHF
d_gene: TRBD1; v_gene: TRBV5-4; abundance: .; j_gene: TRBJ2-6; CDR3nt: TGTGCCAGCAGCCCTACCCCGGGACAGCGCTCTGGGGCCAACGTCCTGACTTTC; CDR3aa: CASSPTPGQRSGANVLTF
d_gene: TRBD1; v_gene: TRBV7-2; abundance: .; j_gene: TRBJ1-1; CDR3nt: TGTGCCAGCAGCTTTTCCGGGACAGGGGGCAATCCTGAAGCTTTCTTT; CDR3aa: CASSFSGTGGNPEAFF
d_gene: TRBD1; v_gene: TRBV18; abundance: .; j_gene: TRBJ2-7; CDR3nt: TGTGCCAGCTCACCCGACAGGGACGAGCAGTACTTC; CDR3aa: CASSPDRDEQYF
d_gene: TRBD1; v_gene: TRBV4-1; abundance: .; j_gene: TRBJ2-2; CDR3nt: TGCGCCAGCAGCCACCCCCCGGCCAGGGGGCAAACCGGGGAGCTGTTTTTT; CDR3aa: CASSHPPARGQTGELFF
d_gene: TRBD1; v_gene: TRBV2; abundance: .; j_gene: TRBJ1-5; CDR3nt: TGTGCCAGTGAGGACAGGGATAGCAATCAGCCCCAGCATTTT; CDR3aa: CASEDRDSNQPQHF
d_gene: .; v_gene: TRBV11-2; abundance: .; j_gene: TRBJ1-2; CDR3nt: TGTGCCAGCAGCAAGCGAAGTCTGAGCTACACCTTC; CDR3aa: CASSKRSLSYTF
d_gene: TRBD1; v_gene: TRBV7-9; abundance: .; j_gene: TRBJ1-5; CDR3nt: TGTGCCAGCAGCTTAGGGTGGGACAGGGGCAATCAGCCCCAGCATTTT; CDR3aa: CASSLGWDRGNQPQHF
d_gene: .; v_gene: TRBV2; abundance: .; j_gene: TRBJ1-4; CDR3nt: TGTGCCAGCACCAGAGGAGGGCCGCATAATGAAAAACTGTTTTTT; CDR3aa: CASTRGGPHNEKLFF
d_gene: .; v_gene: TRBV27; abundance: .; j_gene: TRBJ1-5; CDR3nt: TGTGCCAGCAGTTTAATGGCATATAGCAATCAGCCCCAGCATTTT; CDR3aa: CASSLMAYSNQPQHF
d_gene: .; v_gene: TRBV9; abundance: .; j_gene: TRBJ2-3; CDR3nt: TGTGCCAGCACCTTAGGGGGTCGGAGCACAGATACGCAGTATTTT; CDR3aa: CASTLGGRSTDTQYF
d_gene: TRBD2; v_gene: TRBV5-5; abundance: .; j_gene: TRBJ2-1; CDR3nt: TGTGCCAGCAGCTTGACTAGCGGTTACAATGAGCAGTTCTTC; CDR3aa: CASSLTSGYNEQFF
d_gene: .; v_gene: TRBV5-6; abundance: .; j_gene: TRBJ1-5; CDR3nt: TGTGCCAGCAGCTTGGCCGGGATCGCAGAGGATCAGCCCCAGCATTTT; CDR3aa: CASSLAGIAEDQPQHF
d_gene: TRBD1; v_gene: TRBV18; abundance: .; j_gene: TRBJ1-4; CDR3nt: TGTGCCAGCTCACCGAATGATGAGGGGGCAGGAAAACTGTTTTTT; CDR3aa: CASSPNDEGAGKLFF
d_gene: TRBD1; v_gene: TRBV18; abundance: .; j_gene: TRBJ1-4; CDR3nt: TGTGCCAGCTCACCGATCCGGGACAGCGATCTCCCTGAAAAACTGTTTTTT; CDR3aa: CASSPIRDSDLPEKLFF
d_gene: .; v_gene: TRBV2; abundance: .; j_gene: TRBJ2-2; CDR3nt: TGTGCCAGCAGGGCTTCGGGGTCCGGGGAGCTGTTTTTT; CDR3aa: CASRASGSGELFF
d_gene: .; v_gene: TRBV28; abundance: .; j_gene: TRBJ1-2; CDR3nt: TGTGCCGCTGGCAGAATCTCGTCTGGCTACACCTTC; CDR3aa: CAAGRISSGYTF